This record covers a single T cell receptor (beta chain). This sample was included in a study of blood T cell repertoires in COVID-19. The overall study: Some COVID-19 samples were acute and others convalescent; all came from the United States, Italy and Spain. In each case, the material was cDNA or gDNA derived from T cells, B-cell-depleted T cells, or PBMCs.

In the study's own analysis: By means of reference gene primer amplification, nucleated cell counts were estimated. The data were produced by immunoSEQ multiplex PCR, yet TCRdb's version contains in-frame clones alone and is incomplete. That table supplies the V and J calls and clone size; D and trimming were determined from the DNA. The repertoire includes about 94,000 clones, 75% to 85% of them detected once, and roughly 19% sits in the top ten. V shed 0 bases, J shed 2 bases, and the junction held 8 bases outside the gene matches. This CDR3 has 18 amino acids. In germline, CDR1 is LGHNA, CDR2 YNFKEQ.

The source material was peripheral blood. The chain links TRBV4-2 to TRBJ2-5, with 11 bases identical to TRBD2. This sequence originates from a human donor in a cohort sampled during active COVID-19. CDR3 DNA: TGTGCCAGCAGCCAAGATGGGATAGCGGGAGGGGGACAAGAGACCCAGTACTTC. Protein sequence: CASSQDGIAGGGQETQYF.